This T cell receptor beta chain emerged from a study of blood T cell repertoires in COVID-19. The CDR3 extends over 15 amino acids. With 1 base removed from V and 0 bases from J, the gap between germline ends came to 8 bases. Germline CDR1 SGHDT, CDR2 YYEEEE. The assay was immunoSEQ multiplex PCR, and TCRdb's table has in-frame clones only and misses some. The profile shows fewer than 30,000 clones, roughly 86% of them singletons. The sequenced material came from peripheral blood. This TCR came from a man aged 50 or older with active COVID-19. J is TRBJ1-5 and V is TRBV5-6; D gene unclear. CDR3 bases: TGTGCCAGCAGCTTGAGCGTCCTTAGCAATCAGCCCCAGCATTTT. Protein sequence: CASSLSVLSNQPQHF.